This T cell receptor beta chain derives from a study of OX40 agonist ivuxolimab in advanced cancers. Study outcomes and limitations: By week 6 at 0.1 to 3.0 mg/kg, blood CD4+ and CD8+ T cells had expanded clonally. Expanded peripheral T cells had an undetermined antigen specificity.

The protocol was immunoSEQ multiplex PCR, while the TCRdb copy is restricted to in-frame clones and leaves out a portion. Here the sample spans roughly 37,000 clones, about 79% being singletons. CDR1 and CDR2 (germline): MGHRA, YSYEKL. This CDR3 spans 15 amino acids. The V end was cut by 1 base, the J end by 4 bases, with 10 bases between. In the case of this clone: Its matching antigen is unknown.

Sequencing was performed on CD4+ or CD8+ T cells sorted from blood, taken in a trial of the OX40 agonist ivuxolimab. The sequence was obtained from an adult with an advanced solid tumor such as melanoma, head and neck, liver or kidney cancer. This rearrangement joins TRBV4-1 to TRBJ2-2; maybe TRBD1 (6 bases). CDR3 in amino acids: CASSQVGAGTGELFF. The CDR3 nucleotides are TGCGCCAGCAGCCAAGTGGGGGCGGGCACCGGGGAGCTGTTTTTT.